The source of this T cell receptor (beta chain) is a study of patients and donors after allogeneic stem cell transplantation. TCRdb re-called the RT-PCR reads through MiXCR, storing one row per CDR3 protein. The sample has about a million distinct CDR3 sequences, more than 15% seen once; the top ten hold 5% to 7.5%. This CDR3 spans 13 amino acids. Trimming took 2 bases from V and 3 from J, leaving 8 bases between them. Germline CDR1 reads SEHNR; CDR2 reads FQNEAQ (reference sequence). This clonotype has only a few counts. Material: blood, either unsorted or a sorted T cell fraction (not recorded which). The sequence was collected from a human donor who was either an allogeneic HSCT recipient or a stem cell or donor lymphocyte infusion donor (not recorded which). It is not recorded whose cells these are; they may come from a transplant donor. This chain links TRBV7-9 with TRBJ2-7; D gene unclear. The CDR3 protein is CASSLKSIYEQYF. In nucleotides, the CDR3 is TGTGCCAGCAGCTTAAAATCTATCTACGAGCAGTACTTC.